This T cell receptor beta chain was identified in a study of blood T cell repertoires in COVID-19. On the study more broadly: PBMCs, B-cell-depleted T cells, or T cells were the source of the cDNA or gDNA that made up the material.

Germline values: CDR1 LNHDA, CDR2 SQIVND (reference sequence). The CDR3 is 15 amino acids. The J segment lost 6 bases and the V segment lost 3 bases, leaving 4 bases of the junction unmatched. Per the original methods: Scientists estimated how many nucleated cells there were by amplifying reference gene primers. Profiling relied on immunoSEQ multiplex PCR, and the TCRdb table lists in-frame clones only, not all of them. D and trimming come from the DNA, and the V and J calls and clone size come from that table. The profile shows some 310,000 clones, around 91% of them singletons. This receptor was taken from a woman aged 40 to 50 with COVID-19, enrolled during active disease. Sequenced sample: peripheral blood. J is TRBJ2-1 and V is TRBV19, with 11 bases aligning to TRBD2. CDR3 in DNA: TGTGCCAGTAGTATTATGACTAGCGGGATCAATGAGCAGTTCTTC. Its translation: CASSIMTSGINEQFF.